This is a list of T cell receptor beta chains from one sample in a study of long-term antiretroviral therapy in people with HIV. Clones were sequenced by immunoSEQ multiplex PCR, and TCRdb holds only the in-frame ones, with some missing. This sample has approximately 25,000 clones, with about 84% found just once. The input for sequencing was unsorted PBMCs, taken 0.8 years before starting antiretroviral therapy. The receptors were gathered from a man in his late teens or twenties with HIV. Each CDR3 is given with its conserved first and last residue. Size values are once, few and many counts, or a class for expanded clones, and some rows have none.

V gene: TRBV28
clone size: .
CDR3 protein: CASSRSGQPRSGNTIYF

V gene: TRBV5-1
clone size: once
CDR3 protein: CASSASGSADTQYF

V gene: TRBV7-2
clone size: .
CDR3 protein: CASSPGTRRPEAFF

V gene: TRBV4-2
clone size: .
CDR3 protein: CASSQDTGSGNTIYF

V gene: TRBV28
clone size: .
CDR3 protein: CASSGPSSNQPQHF

V gene: TRBV7-7
clone size: .
CDR3 protein: CASSRGGQGKETQYF

V gene: TRBV7-8
clone size: .
CDR3 protein: CASSPRAISGGPYNEQFF

V gene: TRBV27
clone size: few
CDR3 protein: CASSPDQYNEQFF

V gene: TRBV2
clone size: few
CDR3 protein: CASSGQGGRDQPQHF

V gene: TRBV6-1
clone size: .
CDR3 protein: CASSEQGIYGYTF

V gene: TRBV19
clone size: once
CDR3 protein: CASGRAYQETQYF

V gene: TRBV5-1
clone size: .
CDR3 protein: CASSLLGTGGRNEQFF

V gene: TRBV7-9
clone size: .
CDR3 protein: CASSLNWGYTF

V gene: TRBV15
clone size: few
CDR3 protein: CATSRAGGVPIAGGYYEQYF

V gene: TRBV2
clone size: .
CDR3 protein: CASSQIAGTSGVETQYF

V gene: TRBV28
clone size: .
CDR3 protein: CASSLVDRGSYEQYF

V gene: TRBV11-2
clone size: .
CDR3 protein: CASSARQGLGYGYTF

V gene: TRBV14
clone size: .
CDR3 protein: CASSQDVGGLVYF

V gene: TRBV5-4
clone size: .
CDR3 protein: CASSSPVGGHGYTF

V gene: TRBV7-9
clone size: .
CDR3 protein: CASSFGGETDTQYF

V gene: TRBV5-5
clone size: once
CDR3 protein: CASSLAWEAGKETQYF

V gene: TRBV7-9
clone size: once
CDR3 protein: CASSLNRETNTGELFF

V gene: TRBV6-4
clone size: .
CDR3 protein: CASSDRAGYGGYTF

V gene: TRBV7-9
clone size: .
CDR3 protein: CASSMDIQNTEAFF

V gene: TRBV6-1
clone size: once
CDR3 protein: CASSVQGQGPLEQYF

V gene: TRBV29-1
clone size: .
CDR3 protein: CSTQRPPGKGEQYF

V gene: TRBV7-3
clone size: .
CDR3 protein: CASSGGRGELFF

V gene: TRBV19
clone size: .
CDR3 protein: CASKKGATNEKLFF

V gene: TRBV18
clone size: .
CDR3 protein: CASSESSPYGYTF

V gene: TRBV10-1
clone size: .
CDR3 protein: CASSELAGTGELFF

V gene: TRBV5-1
clone size: .
CDR3 protein: CASSLGQGIETQYF

V gene: TRBV5-1
clone size: .
CDR3 protein: CASSWGQGGANTEAFF

V gene: TRBV6-5
clone size: .
CDR3 protein: CASSYTGTYGYTF

V gene: TRBV18
clone size: .
CDR3 protein: CASSPTGTGVGNGYTF

V gene: TRBV5-6
clone size: .
CDR3 protein: CASSLWGPTGANVLTF

V gene: TRBV28
clone size: .
CDR3 protein: CASTYAGGGNQPQHF

V gene: TRBV19
clone size: .
CDR3 protein: CASSIGQTGGSEAFF

V gene: TRBV5-6
clone size: .
CDR3 protein: CASSFATGNQPQHF

V gene: TRBV7-9
clone size: .
CDR3 protein: CASSTGMGEKLFF

V gene: TRBV10-3
clone size: .
CDR3 protein: CAISESKGLAVYNEQFF

V gene: TRBV28
clone size: .
CDR3 protein: CASSFPSEVRTDTQYF

V gene: TRBV5-1
clone size: .
CDR3 protein: CASNEQGLSSYEQYF

V gene: TRBV5-8
clone size: .
CDR3 protein: CASSRNGYEQFF

V gene: TRBV7-2
clone size: once
CDR3 protein: CASSSLAGGEETQYF

V gene: TRBV19
clone size: .
CDR3 protein: CASSMWSYTGELFF

V gene: TRBV5-1
clone size: once
CDR3 protein: CASSEPPSGNTIYF

V gene: TRBV10-3
clone size: once
CDR3 protein: CAITLDRAYGYTF

V gene: TRBV5-4
clone size: .
CDR3 protein: CASSLRGGTEAFF

V gene: TRBV4-2
clone size: .
CDR3 protein: CASSQATGGNQPQHF

V gene: TRBV19
clone size: few
CDR3 protein: CASSIRAGNSYNEQFF

V gene: TRBV4-1
clone size: .
CDR3 protein: CASSRSSGGNYEQYF

V gene: TRBV7-2
clone size: .
CDR3 protein: CASSFSSSGNTIYF

V gene: TRBV28
clone size: .
CDR3 protein: CASTDGTGTYEQYF

V gene: TRBV29-1
clone size: .
CDR3 protein: CSALGQGLYEQYF

V gene: TRBV11-2
clone size: .
CDR3 protein: CASSPISGRHEQYF

V gene: TRBV15
clone size: .
CDR3 protein: CATSSFDLNPFKQYF

V gene: TRBV7-8
clone size: once
CDR3 protein: CASSARDSNYGYTF

V gene: TRBV7-9
clone size: .
CDR3 protein: CASRQGLDQETQYF

V gene: TRBV4-1
clone size: .
CDR3 protein: CASSPGQRSGNTIYF

V gene: TRBV18
clone size: once
CDR3 protein: CASSRPTGGLNTEAFF